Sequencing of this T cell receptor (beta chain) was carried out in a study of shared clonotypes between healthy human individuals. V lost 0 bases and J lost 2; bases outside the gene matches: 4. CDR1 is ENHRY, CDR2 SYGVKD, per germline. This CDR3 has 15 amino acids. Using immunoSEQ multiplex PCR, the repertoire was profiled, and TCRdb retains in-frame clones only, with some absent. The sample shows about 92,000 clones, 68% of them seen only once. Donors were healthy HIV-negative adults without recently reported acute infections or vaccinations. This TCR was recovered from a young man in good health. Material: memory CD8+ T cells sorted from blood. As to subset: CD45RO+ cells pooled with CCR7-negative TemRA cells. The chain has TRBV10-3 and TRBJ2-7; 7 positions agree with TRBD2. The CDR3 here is CAISESGTNAYEQYF. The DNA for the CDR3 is TGTGCCATCAGTGAGTCGGGGACTAACGCCTACGAGCAGTACTTC.